Detailed here is one T cell receptor beta chain. The antigen remains undetermined. Germline lookup yields CDR1 SNHLY and CDR2 FYNNEI. This CDR3 comprises 11 residues. V was cut by 8 bases and J by 7 bases, with 9 bases left in between. This sample stems from a study of Ad26.COV2.S vaccination and SARS-CoV-2 variants. Study in general: Once, or twice with 56 days between doses, Ad26.COV2.S was given intramuscularly.

Findings and limits, study-wide: Breadth, reportedly substantial, characterized the spike-specific CD8+ and CD4+ T cell responses after vaccination.

Specified treatment: around 19 received Ad26.COV2.S at low or high dose, single or two shots; about five received placebo; per-sample allocation not given. On day 63 after the first injection, vaccine and placebo recipients gave samples. An adult of 18-55 years in Boston served as donor. Profiling relied on immunoSEQ multiplex PCR, and the TCRdb table lists in-frame clones only, not all of them. The data hold some 480,000 clones, with around 88% observed a single time. Sequenced here: peripheral blood, sampled in a trial of Ad26.COV2.S vaccine versus placebo. The TCR sequence derives from a person between 18 and 65 years old who received the Ad26.COV2.S COVID-19 vaccine or a placebo. The rearrangement links TRBV2 to TRBJ2-1; D is ambiguous. The CDR3 protein is CASAPRNEQFF. The CDR3 DNA reads as TGTGCCAGCGCCCCGCGGAATGAGCAGTTCTTC.